This is a list of T cell receptor beta chains from one sample in a study of blood T cells in healthy people across ages. TCRdb re-analysed the 5' RACE reads in MiXCR, keeping a single row per CDR3 protein. In the table there are approximately 1,700,000 distinct CDR3 sequences, about 39% of which are singletons. Sequencing was carried out using blood. The receptors were sampled from a human donor in good health. Each CDR3 is given with its conserved first and last residue. The D gene is left open where the match is weak. Clone size appears in some rows only: once, few, many, or a class for an expanded clone.

size,J,V,D,CDR3,DNA
few,TRBJ1-4,TRBV7-2,TRBD1,CASSPQTGGDEKLFF,TGTGCCAGCAGCCCACAGACAGGGGGGGATGAAAAACTGTTTTTT
-,TRBJ2-3,TRBV10-3,-,CAISGGITDTQYF,TGTGCCATCAGTGGGGGAATCACAGATACGCAGTATTTT
few,TRBJ2-1,TRBV5-1,TRBD1,CASSRGQGTYNEQFF,TGCGCCAGCAGTAGAGGACAGGGGACCTACAATGAGCAGTTCTTC
-,TRBJ2-1,TRBV11-2,-,CASSLGVWVSEQFF,TGTGCCAGCAGCCTGGGGGTTTGGGTAAGTGAGCAGTTCTTC
-,TRBJ2-5,TRBV7-9,-,CASRQLEETQYF,TGTGCCAGCAGACAGTTGGAAGAGACCCAGTACTTC
-,TRBJ1-1,TRBV10-3,-,CAISPQILNTEAFF,TGTGCCATCAGTCCACAGATATTGAACACTGAAGCTTTCTTT
-,TRBJ1-4,TRBV7-2,-,CASRTRVSGKLFF,TGTGCCAGCAGGACCAGGGTCTCCGGAAAACTGTTTTTT
-,TRBJ2-5,TRBV20-1,-,CSAAIRPVQETQYF,TGCAGTGCCGCCATCAGACCAGTCCAAGAGACCCAGTACTTC
many,TRBJ1-6,TRBV10-3,-,CASREDSYNSPLHF,TGTGCCAGCCGGGAGGACTCCTATAATTCACCCCTCCACTTT
few,TRBJ2-1,TRBV7-3,-,CASSFGPIGGSEQFF,TGTGCCAGCAGCTTTGGTCCGATAGGGGGTAGTGAGCAGTTCTTC
many,TRBJ2-1,TRBV4-1,-,CASSQVGTSGDEQFF,TGCGCCAGCAGCCAAGTGGGGACGAGCGGCGATGAGCAGTTCTTC
-,TRBJ2-6,TRBV30,-,CAWSATGTSGANVLTF,TGTGCCTGGAGCGCAACAGGGACGTCTGGGGCCAACGTCCTGACTTTC
-,TRBJ2-7,TRBV9,TRBD1,CASSVGQGHSYEQYF,TGTGCCAGCAGCGTAGGACAGGGTCACTCCTACGAGCAGTACTTC
-,TRBJ1-6,TRBV27,-,CASSFLADYNSPLHF,TGTGCCAGCAGTTTTCTGGCTGACTATAATTCACCCCTCCACTTT
few,TRBJ1-5,TRBV20-1,-,CSARDRRSGMSQPQHF,TGCAGTGCTAGAGATCGTAGGTCAGGGATGAGTCAGCCCCAGCATTTT
few,TRBJ1-2,TRBV4-2,-,CASSQDMRAWGYTF,TGTGCCAGCAGCCAAGATATGAGGGCCTGGGGCTACACCTTC
-,TRBJ1-6,TRBV11-3,-,CASSLEGVIGGSPLHF,TGTGCCAGCAGCCTAGAAGGGGTAATAGGAGGTTCACCCCTCCACTTT
-,TRBJ2-7,TRBV21-1,-,CACTKGSQVYEQYF,TGTGCCTGCACTAAAGGGTCACAGGTCTACGAGCAGTACTTC
few,TRBJ2-1,TRBV11-2,-,CASILQGNEQFF,TGTGCCAGCATCCTGCAGGGAAATGAGCAGTTCTTC
-,TRBJ2-7,TRBV7-8,-,CASVRDSTYEQYF,TGTGCCAGCGTCCGGGACTCTACCTACGAGCAGTACTTC
-,TRBJ1-1,TRBV29-1,TRBD1,CSVPYGTENTEAFF,TGCAGCGTTCCCTATGGGACAGAAAACACTGAAGCTTTCTTT
-,TRBJ1-6,TRBV7-2,-,CASSQTVNSPLHF,TGTGCCAGCAGCCAGACGGTTAATTCACCCCTCCACTTT
-,TRBJ1-2,TRBV7-2,-,CASSLQQGRHYGYTF,TGTGCCAGCAGCTTACAACAAGGACGGCACTATGGCTACACCTTC
many,TRBJ2-7,TRBV7-2,-,CASSLDPGSYEQYF,TGTGCCAGCAGCTTAGACCCAGGGAGCTACGAGCAGTACTTC
-,TRBJ2-1,TRBV20-1,-,CSASRGTYNEQFF,TGCAGTGCTAGCAGGGGTACCTACAATGAGCAGTTCTTC
-,TRBJ1-2,TRBV10-3,-,CAITDSRRYTF,TGTGCCATCACAGACTCGCGACGCTACACCTTC
-,TRBJ2-7,TRBV5-1,-,CASSLAQGSRYEQYF,TGCGCCAGCAGCTTAGCCCAGGGCTCACGCTACGAGCAGTACTTC
-,TRBJ2-7,TRBV10-3,TRBD1,CAISVGTAYEQYF,TGTGCCATCAGTGTCGGGACAGCCTACGAGCAGTACTTC
-,TRBJ2-1,TRBV6-2/TRBV6-3,-,CASSETSYEQFF,TGTGCCAGCAGTGAGACTAGTTATGAGCAGTTCTTC
-,TRBJ1-2,TRBV7-3,-,CASSLELFYGYTF,TGTGCCAGCAGCTTAGAACTGTTCTATGGCTACACCTTC
-,TRBJ1-2,TRBV5-4,-,CSSSRDDSYGYTF,TGTTCCAGCAGCCGCGACGACAGTTATGGCTACACCTTC
-,TRBJ2-1,TRBV29-1,-,CSVDETNEQFF,TGCAGCGTTGACGAAACCAATGAGCAGTTCTTC
few,TRBJ1-2,TRBV5-1,-,CASSLRGNSFYGYTF,TGCGCCAGCAGCTTGCGGGGCAACTCTTTCTATGGCTACACCTTC
-,TRBJ1-6,TRBV10-3,-,CAISLLAGASLHF,TGTGCCATCAGTTTACTCGCCGGTGCGTCCCTCCACTTT
-,TRBJ2-1,TRBV12-3/TRBV12-4,-,CASGSMDRGEQFF,TGTGCCAGCGGCTCGATGGACCGCGGTGAGCAGTTCTTC
few,TRBJ2-1,TRBV6-4,TRBD1,CASSEQGQGSYNEQFF,TGTGCCAGCAGTGAACAAGGACAGGGCTCCTACAATGAGCAGTTCTTC
-,TRBJ2-7,TRBV7-2,-,CASSLGPVYNEQYF,TGTGCCAGCAGCTTAGGGCCGGTCTACAATGAGCAGTACTTC
-,TRBJ1-1,TRBV7-2,TRBD1,CASSLGAGGLAFF,TGTGCCAGCAGTTTAGGCGCAGGGGGCCTAGCTTTCTTT
-,TRBJ2-7,TRBV10-3,-,CAVSSWRSGSYEQYF,TGTGCCGTAAGCTCCTGGAGGTCAGGATCCTACGAGCAGTACTTC
few,TRBJ2-3,TRBV29-1,-,CSVVPGFSSTDTQYF,TGCAGCGTTGTTCCCGGATTTTCTAGCACAGATACGCAGTATTTT
few,TRBJ2-1,TRBV6-2/TRBV6-3,TRBD1,CASKFTGTGLYNEQFF,TGTGCCAGCAAATTTACCGGGACAGGTTTATACAATGAGCAGTTCTTC
-,TRBJ2-5,TRBV4-2,TRBD2,CASSQEVAGGGEGTQYF,TGTGCCAGCAGCCAAGAGGTCGCGGGGGGGGGAGAAGGGACCCAGTACTTC
once,TRBJ2-5,TRBV5-1,-,CASSCGGGEETQYF,TGCGCCAGCAGCTGTGGAGGCGGGGAAGAGACCCAGTACTTC
-,TRBJ2-5,TRBV3-1,TRBD2,CASSRPPGASGVRETQYF,TGTGCCAGCAGCCGTCCCCCCGGGGCTAGCGGGGTACGGGAGACCCAGTACTTC
-,TRBJ1-1,TRBV7-2,-,CASSLSTQSEAFF,TGTGCCAGCAGCTTATCCACCCAATCTGAAGCTTTCTTT
-,TRBJ1-4,TRBV6-6,-,CASSFRGRHEKLFF,TGTGCCAGCAGTTTCAGGGGACGGCATGAAAAACTGTTTTTT
-,TRBJ2-7,TRBV20-1,-,CSARDLAGISYEQYF,TGCAGTGCTAGAGATCTTGCAGGAATCTCCTACGAGCAGTACTTC
-,TRBJ1-2,TRBV9,-,CASSVVSGAGYGYTF,TGTGCCAGCAGCGTAGTGTCTGGGGCGGGGTATGGCTACACCTTC
few,TRBJ1-1,TRBV6-2/TRBV6-3,-,CASQVQRNTEAFF,TGTGCCAGCCAAGTGCAGCGGAACACTGAAGCTTTCTTT
few,TRBJ1-5,TRBV7-6,-,CASGPSGLYQPQHF,TGTGCCAGCGGCCCCTCTGGCCTTTATCAGCCCCAGCATTTT
few,TRBJ1-2,TRBV6-5,TRBD1,CATRSRDSPTYGYTF,TGTGCCACCAGATCCCGGGACAGTCCTACCTATGGCTACACCTTC
few,TRBJ2-3,TRBV4-3,-,CASSQEVVASGLSTDTQYF,TGCGCCAGCAGCCAAGAAGTAGTGGCGAGCGGGCTCAGCACAGATACGCAGTATTTT